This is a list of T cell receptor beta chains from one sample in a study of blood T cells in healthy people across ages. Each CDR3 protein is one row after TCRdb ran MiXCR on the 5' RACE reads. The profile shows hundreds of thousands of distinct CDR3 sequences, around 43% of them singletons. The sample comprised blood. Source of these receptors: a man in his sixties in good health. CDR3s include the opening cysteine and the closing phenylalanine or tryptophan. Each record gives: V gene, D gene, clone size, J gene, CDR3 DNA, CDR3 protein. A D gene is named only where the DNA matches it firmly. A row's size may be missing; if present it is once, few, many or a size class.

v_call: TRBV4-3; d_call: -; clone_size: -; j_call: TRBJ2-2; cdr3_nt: TGCGCCAGCAGCCAAGATGAACGGTCGGGGGAGCTGTTTTTT; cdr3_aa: CASSQDERSGELFF
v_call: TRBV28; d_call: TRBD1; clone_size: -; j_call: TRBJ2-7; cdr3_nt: TGTGCCAGCAGACGAACCGGGACAGGGGGCTACGAGCAGTACTTC; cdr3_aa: CASRRTGTGGYEQYF
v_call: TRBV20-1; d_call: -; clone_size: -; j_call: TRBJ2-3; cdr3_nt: TGCAGTGCTAGAGGAGGAGACTACATCACAGATACGCAGTATTTT; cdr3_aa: CSARGGDYITDTQYF
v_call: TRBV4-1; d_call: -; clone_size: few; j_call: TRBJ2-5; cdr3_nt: TGCGCCAGCAGCCAAGACCCCCCTAGACAGTCGGAGACCCAGTACTTC; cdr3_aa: CASSQDPPRQSETQYF
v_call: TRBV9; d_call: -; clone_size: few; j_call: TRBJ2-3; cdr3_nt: TGTGCCAGCAGCCGCAGTTCCCAGGGGAATCTCGCAGATACGCAGTATTTT; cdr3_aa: CASSRSSQGNLADTQYF
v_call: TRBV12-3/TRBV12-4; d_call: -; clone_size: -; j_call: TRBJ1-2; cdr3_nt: TGTGCCAGCAGAAGGGATGCAGGGAACTATGGCTACACCTTC; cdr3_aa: CASRRDAGNYGYTF
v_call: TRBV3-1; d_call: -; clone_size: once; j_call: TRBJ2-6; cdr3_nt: TGTGCCAGCAGCCAAGAGTTCTCTGGGGCCAACGTCCTGACTTTC; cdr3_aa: CASSQEFSGANVLTF
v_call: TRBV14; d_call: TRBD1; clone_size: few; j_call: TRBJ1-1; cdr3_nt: TGTGCCAGCAGCCCATCGACAGGGAGGACAACTGAAGCTTTCTTT; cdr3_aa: CASSPSTGRTTEAFF
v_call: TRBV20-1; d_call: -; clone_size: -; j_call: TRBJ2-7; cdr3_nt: TGCAGTGCCAATACAGGGTACAAGCAGTACTTC; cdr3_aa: CSANTGYKQYF
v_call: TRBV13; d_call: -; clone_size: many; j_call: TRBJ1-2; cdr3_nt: TGTGCCAGCAGCCCCCAGAATAACTATGGCTACACCTTC; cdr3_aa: CASSPQNNYGYTF
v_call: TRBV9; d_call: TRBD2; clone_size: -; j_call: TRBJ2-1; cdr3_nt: TGTGCCAGCAGCGTAAGTGGGGGGGGACTAGCGTATAATGAGCAGTTCTTC; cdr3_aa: CASSVSGGGLAYNEQFF
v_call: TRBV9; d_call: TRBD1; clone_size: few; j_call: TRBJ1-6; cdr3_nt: TGTGCCAGCAGCGTCGGGACAGGGGCTGGTAATTCACCCCTCCACTTT; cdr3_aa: CASSVGTGAGNSPLHF
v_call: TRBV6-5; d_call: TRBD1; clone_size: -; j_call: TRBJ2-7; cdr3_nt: TGTGCCAGCAGTTACTCGAACAGGGGCCTTGTGTACGAGCAGTACTTC; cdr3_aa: CASSYSNRGLVYEQYF
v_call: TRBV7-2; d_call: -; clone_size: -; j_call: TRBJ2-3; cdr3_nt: TGTGCCAGCAGCAGCTCCGGGACGCCCGCTCGGAATACGCAGTATTTT; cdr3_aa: CASSSSGTPARNTQYF
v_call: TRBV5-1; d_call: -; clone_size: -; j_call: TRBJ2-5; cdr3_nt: TGCGCCAGCAGTCCCGCCCCGGGAGAACAAGGGACCCAGTACTTC; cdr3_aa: CASSPAPGEQGTQYF
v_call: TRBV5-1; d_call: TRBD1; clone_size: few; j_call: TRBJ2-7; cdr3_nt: TGCGCCAGCAGCACCCCCGGGACAGTACGTTACGAGCAGTACTTC; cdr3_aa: CASSTPGTVRYEQYF
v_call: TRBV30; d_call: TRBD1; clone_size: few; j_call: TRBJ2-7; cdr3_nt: TGTGCCTGGAGTTCCGGGACAGGGGTCAACGAGCAGTACTTC; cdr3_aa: CAWSSGTGVNEQYF
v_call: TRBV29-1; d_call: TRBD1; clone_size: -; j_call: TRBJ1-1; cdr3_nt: TGCAGCGTGCGAGACAGGGGACTGAACACTGAAGCTTTCTTT; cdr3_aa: CSVRDRGLNTEAFF
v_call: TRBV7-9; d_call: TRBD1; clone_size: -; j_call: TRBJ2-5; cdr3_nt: TGTACCAGCAGCTTACCGACAGGGAAACAAGAGACTCAGTACTTC; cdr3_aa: CTSSLPTGKQETQYF
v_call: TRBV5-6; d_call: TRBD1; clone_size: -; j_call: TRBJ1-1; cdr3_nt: TGTGCCAGCAGCTACCGGGACAGGGGCGTCGGGAACACTGAAGCTTTCTTT; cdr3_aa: CASSYRDRGVGNTEAFF
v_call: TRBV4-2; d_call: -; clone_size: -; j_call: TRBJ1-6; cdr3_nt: TGTGCCAGCAGCCAAGCCGGCGCGAATAATTCACCCCTCCACTTT; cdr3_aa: CASSQAGANNSPLHF
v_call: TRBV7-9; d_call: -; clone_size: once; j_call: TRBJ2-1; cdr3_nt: TGTGCCAGCAGCGTAGAGGGGTTTGAGCAGTTCTTC; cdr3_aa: CASSVEGFEQFF
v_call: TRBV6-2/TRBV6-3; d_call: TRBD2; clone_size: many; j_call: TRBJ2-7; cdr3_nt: TGTGCCAGCAATACAGCGGGGGCGACCTACGAGCAGTACTTC; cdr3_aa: CASNTAGATYEQYF
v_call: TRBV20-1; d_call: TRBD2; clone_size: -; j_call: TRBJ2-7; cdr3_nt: TGCAGTGCTAGAGGGGGACTAGCGTTATACGAGCAGTACTTC; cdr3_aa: CSARGGLALYEQYF
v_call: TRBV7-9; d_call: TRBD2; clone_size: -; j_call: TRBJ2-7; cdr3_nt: TGTGCCAGCAGCTTTTACCCGTCTCTAGCGGGGGATTACGAGCAGTACTTC; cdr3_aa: CASSFYPSLAGDYEQYF
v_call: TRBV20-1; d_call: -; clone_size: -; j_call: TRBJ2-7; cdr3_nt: TGCAGTGCTCCTAGGAATTACAATGAGCAGTACTTC; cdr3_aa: CSAPRNYNEQYF
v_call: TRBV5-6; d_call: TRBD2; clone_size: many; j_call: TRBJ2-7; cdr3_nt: TGTGCCAGCAGCTTGTCGGTTCTAGCGGGCGGTTACGAGCAGTACTTC; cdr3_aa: CASSLSVLAGGYEQYF
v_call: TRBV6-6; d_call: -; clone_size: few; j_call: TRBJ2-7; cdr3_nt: TGTGCCAGCAGTTACTCCACGTCTGCCTACGAGCAGTACTTC; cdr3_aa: CASSYSTSAYEQYF
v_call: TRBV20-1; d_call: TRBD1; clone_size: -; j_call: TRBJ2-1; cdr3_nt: TGCAGTGCTCCTCACCGGGACAGGGGGTACAATGAGCAGTTCTTC; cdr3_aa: CSAPHRDRGYNEQFF
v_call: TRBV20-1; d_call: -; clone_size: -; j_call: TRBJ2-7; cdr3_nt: TGCAGTCCAAGGACCGAGAGGACAGTTACCTACGAGCAGTACTTC; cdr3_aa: CSPRTERTVTYEQYF
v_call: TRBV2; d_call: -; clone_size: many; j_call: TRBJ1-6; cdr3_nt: TGTGCCAGCAGTGAAATAGGGGGTTCACCCCTCCACTTT; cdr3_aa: CASSEIGGSPLHF
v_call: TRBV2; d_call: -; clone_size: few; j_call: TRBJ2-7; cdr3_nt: TGTGCCAGCAGACCCCCGGGGACACTTTCCTACGAGCAGTACTTC; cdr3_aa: CASRPPGTLSYEQYF
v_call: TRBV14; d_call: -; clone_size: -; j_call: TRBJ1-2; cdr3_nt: TGTGCCAGCAGCCACCCGGGAGCGTCCTATGGCTACACCTTC; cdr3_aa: CASSHPGASYGYTF
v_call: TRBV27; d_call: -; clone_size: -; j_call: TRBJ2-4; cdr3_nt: TGTGCCAGCAGTTTAGATCGGTCAGGGAGAAACATTCAGTACTTC; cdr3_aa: CASSLDRSGRNIQYF
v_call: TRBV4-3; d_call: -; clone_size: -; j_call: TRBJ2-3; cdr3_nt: TGCGCCAGCAGCCAGGAGGTCGGGTTAGATACGCAGTATTTT; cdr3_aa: CASSQEVGLDTQYF
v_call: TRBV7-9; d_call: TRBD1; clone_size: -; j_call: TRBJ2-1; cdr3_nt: TGTGCCAGCAGCTATAGGGGGGGCTACCCGGGACAGGGTGATGAGCAGTTCTTC; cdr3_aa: CASSYRGGYPGQGDEQFF
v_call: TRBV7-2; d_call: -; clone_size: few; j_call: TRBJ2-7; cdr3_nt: TGTGCCAGCAGCGTAGTCCTAGCGACCTACGAGCAGTACTTC; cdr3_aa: CASSVVLATYEQYF
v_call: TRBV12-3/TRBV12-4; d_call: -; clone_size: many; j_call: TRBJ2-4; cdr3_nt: TGTGCCAGCGGGACAGCCAAAAACATTCAGTACTTC; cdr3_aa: CASGTAKNIQYF
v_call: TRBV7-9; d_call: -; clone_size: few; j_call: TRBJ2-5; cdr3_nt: TGTGCCAGCAGCTCAACTGAGACAGGACAAGAGACCCAGTACTTC; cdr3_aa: CASSSTETGQETQYF
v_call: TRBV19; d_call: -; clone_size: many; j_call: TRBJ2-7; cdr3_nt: TGTGCCAGTAGTATAGATCTAACAGGAAGACCCTACGAGCAGTACTTC; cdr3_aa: CASSIDLTGRPYEQYF
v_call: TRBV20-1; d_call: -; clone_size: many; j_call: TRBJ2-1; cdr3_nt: TGCAGTGCTAGCCTAGCTCTAGATGACAATGAGCAGTTCTTC; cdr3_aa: CSASLALDDNEQFF
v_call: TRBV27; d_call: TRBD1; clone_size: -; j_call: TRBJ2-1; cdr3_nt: TGTGCCAGCTCCACTCCCGGGACAGGATCCAATGAGCAGTTCTTC; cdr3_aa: CASSTPGTGSNEQFF
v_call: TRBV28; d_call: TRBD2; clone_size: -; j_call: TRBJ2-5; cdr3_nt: TGTGCCAGCACTCCCGGGTGGCTAGCGGGAGACCAAGAGACCCAGTACTTC; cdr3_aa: CASTPGWLAGDQETQYF
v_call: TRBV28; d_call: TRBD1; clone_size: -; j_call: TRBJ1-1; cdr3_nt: TGTGCCAGCCCTTCGAAACAGGGGGAGGGAATGAACACTGAAGCTTTCTTT; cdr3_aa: CASPSKQGEGMNTEAFF
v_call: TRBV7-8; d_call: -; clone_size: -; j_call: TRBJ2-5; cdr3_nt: TGTGCCAGCAGCTTAGAACAGATCCAAGAGACCCAGTACTTC; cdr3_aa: CASSLEQIQETQYF
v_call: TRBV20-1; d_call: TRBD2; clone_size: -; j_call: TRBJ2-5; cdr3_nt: TGCAGTGCTAGAGGTTACAAGACTAGCGGGGGGGCCAGCGGCTCCTACAATGAGCAGTACTTC; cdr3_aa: CSARGYKTSGGASGSYNEQYF
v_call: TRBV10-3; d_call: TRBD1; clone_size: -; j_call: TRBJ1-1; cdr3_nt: TGTACCATCAGTGAGCTCGACAGGGAGAGCCCTGAAGCTTTCTTT; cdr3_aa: CTISELDRESPEAFF
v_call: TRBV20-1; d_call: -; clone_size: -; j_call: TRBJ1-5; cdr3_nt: TGCAGTGCTAGTTCCGGGCAGGTCCTTCAGCCCCAGCATTTT; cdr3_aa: CSASSGQVLQPQHF
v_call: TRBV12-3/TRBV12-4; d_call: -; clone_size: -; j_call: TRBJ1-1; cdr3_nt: TGTGCCAGCAGTGTTAAGACTGAAGCTTTCTTT; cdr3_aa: CASSVKTEAFF
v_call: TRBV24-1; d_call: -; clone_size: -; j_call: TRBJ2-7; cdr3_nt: TGTGCCACCAGTGTCTGCTGGCACAGGCCATCCTACGAGCAGTACTTC; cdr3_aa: CATSVCWHRPSYEQYF
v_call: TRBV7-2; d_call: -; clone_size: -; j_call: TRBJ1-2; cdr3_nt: TGTGCCAGCAGACCGGGGGCGACAGCTAACTATGGCTACACCTTC; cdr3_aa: CASRPGATANYGYTF
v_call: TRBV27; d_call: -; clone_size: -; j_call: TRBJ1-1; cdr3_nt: TGTGCCAGCAGCCTAGAGTTCGCGAACACTGAAGCTTTCTTT; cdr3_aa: CASSLEFANTEAFF
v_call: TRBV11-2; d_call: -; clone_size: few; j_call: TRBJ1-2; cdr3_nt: TGTGCCAGCAGCCCGCCGAACTCGGGAGGCTACACCTTC; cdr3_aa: CASSPPNSGGYTF
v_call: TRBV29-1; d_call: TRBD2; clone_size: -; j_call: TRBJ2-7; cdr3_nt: TGCAGCGTCGGGGGGTCCGGGGTTGCGTACGAGCAGTACTTC; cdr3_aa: CSVGGSGVAYEQYF
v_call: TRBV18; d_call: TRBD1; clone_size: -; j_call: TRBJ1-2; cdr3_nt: TGTGCCAGCTCGCCAAACCCCGGGACAGGGGCTCTTGGCTACACCTTC; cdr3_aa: CASSPNPGTGALGYTF
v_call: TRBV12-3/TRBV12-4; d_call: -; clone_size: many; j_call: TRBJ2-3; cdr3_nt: TGTGCCAGCAGTTTCTTGGGAGATACGCAGTATTTT; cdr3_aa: CASSFLGDTQYF
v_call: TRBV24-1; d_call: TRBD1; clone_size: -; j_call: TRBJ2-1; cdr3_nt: TGTGCCACCAGTGTTATCGGGACAGGGAACTACAATGAGCAGTTCTTC; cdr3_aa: CATSVIGTGNYNEQFF